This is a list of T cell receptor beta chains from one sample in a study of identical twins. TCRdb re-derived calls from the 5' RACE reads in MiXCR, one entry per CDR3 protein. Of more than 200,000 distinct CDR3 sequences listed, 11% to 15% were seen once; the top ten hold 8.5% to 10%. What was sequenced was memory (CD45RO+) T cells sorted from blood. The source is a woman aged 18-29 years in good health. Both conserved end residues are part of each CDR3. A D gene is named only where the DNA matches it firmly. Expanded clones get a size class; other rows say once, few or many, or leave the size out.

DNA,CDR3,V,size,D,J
TGTGCCAGCAGCCCTTGGACAGGGACCTACAATGAGCAGTTCTTC,CASSPWTGTYNEQFF,TRBV7-9,-,TRBD1,TRBJ2-1
TGTGCCAGCAGCCGTGCGGGGAATTATAATTCACCCCTCCACTTT,CASSRAGNYNSPLHF,TRBV7-2,few,-,TRBJ1-6
TGTGCTAGTGGTATGGACGGAGGGTTTGCGCCCCAGCATTTT,CASGMDGGFAPQHF,TRBV12-5,-,-,TRBJ1-5
TGTGCCAGCAGCTTGGTCTCGGGGGAGGCTGAAGCTTTCTTT,CASSLVSGEAEAFF,TRBV5-5,few,-,TRBJ1-1
TGTGCCAGCAGTGAACTAGCGAGCACAGATACGCAGTATTTT,CASSELASTDTQYF,TRBV2,-,-,TRBJ2-3
TGTGCCAGCAGCCTGTTGGCAGGGAACACTGAAGCTTTCTTT,CASSLLAGNTEAFF,TRBV5-5,few,-,TRBJ1-1
TGTGCCAGCATCACCAGACAGGGGCCGGTCCGAAACACTGAAGCTTTCTTT,CASITRQGPVRNTEAFF,TRBV12-3/TRBV12-4,-,TRBD1,TRBJ1-1
TGTGCCAGCAGTTACTTGGGGGCCGCAGATACGCAGTATTTT,CASSYLGAADTQYF,TRBV6-5,-,-,TRBJ2-3
TGTGCCAGCAGTGAAGGGGGACAGGAACTCTATGGCTACACCTTC,CASSEGGQELYGYTF,TRBV2,-,TRBD1,TRBJ1-2
TGTGCCAGCATCGGGGGCGGGACGAACACCGGGGAGCTGTTTTTT,CASIGGGTNTGELFF,TRBV12-3/TRBV12-4,few,-,TRBJ2-2
TGTGCCACCAGCAGCAGACAGGGTTGGGCCGGGGAGCTGTTTTTT,CATSSRQGWAGELFF,TRBV15,-,TRBD1,TRBJ2-2
TGTGCCAGCTCACCATCGGGGGGCGATTCACCCCTCCACTTT,CASSPSGGDSPLHF,TRBV18,-,-,TRBJ1-6
TGTGCCAGCAGCTTACATCTAGCGGCAAACACCGGGGGGCTGTTTTTT,CASSLHLAANTGGLFF,TRBV7-8,-,TRBD2,TRBJ2-2
TGCGCCAGCAGCCCTGGGACTAGCGGGGAAGAGACCCAGTACTTC,CASSPGTSGEETQYF,TRBV5-1,few,TRBD2,TRBJ2-5
TGCGCCAGCAGCTTGTTAACTACCGGGGAGCTGTTTTTT,CASSLLTTGELFF,TRBV5-1,-,-,TRBJ2-2
TGTGCCAGCAGCCAAGTAGAGAATTCACCCCTCCACTTT,CASSQVENSPLHF,TRBV3-1,-,-,TRBJ1-6
TGCGCCAGCAGCCAAGATGGACATCCAACAGATACGCAGTATTTT,CASSQDGHPTDTQYF,TRBV4-1,-,-,TRBJ2-3
TGTGCCAGCAGCTTATTCTTGAGGTGGACTTCCACCTACGAGCAGTACTTC,CASSLFLRWTSTYEQYF,TRBV5-6,-,-,TRBJ2-7
TGTGCCAGCAGTTTGTGGCTGGGACTAGCTTCGGGCACCGGGGAGCTGTTTTTT,CASSLWLGLASGTGELFF,TRBV12-3/TRBV12-4,-,TRBD2,TRBJ2-2
TGTGCCAGCAGCCGGACGGGGACTCCCGACAATGAGCAGTTCTTC,CASSRTGTPDNEQFF,TRBV11-3,-,-,TRBJ2-1
TGTGCCAGCTTGGGCCGGAGGCAGGTCGGGGAGCTGTTTTTT,CASLGRRQVGELFF,TRBV12-3/TRBV12-4,-,-,TRBJ2-2
TGTGCCAGCAGCTCATTGAACACGGGGGGGCGATCTGAAGCTTTCTTT,CASSSLNTGGRSEAFF,TRBV7-9,-,-,TRBJ1-1
TGTGCCAGCAGCCTGGGACTAGCAGGAAACATTCAGTACTTC,CASSLGLAGNIQYF,TRBV11-2,-,TRBD2,TRBJ2-4
TGTGCCAGCAGCCCGTCCGGGACAGGGAGGCTGTACTTC,CASSPSGTGRLYF,TRBV5-6,many,TRBD1,TRBJ2-5
TGCGCCAGCAGCTTGGATGGATCCTATGGCTACACCTTC,CASSLDGSYGYTF,TRBV5-1,-,-,TRBJ1-2
TGTGCCAGCAGCCTTGTTGCGAGACCAGAGACCCAGTACTTC,CASSLVARPETQYF,TRBV7-9,-,-,TRBJ2-5
TGTGCCACCAGCCTGAGCGTTTTGGGTACGCAGTATTTT,CATSLSVLGTQYF,TRBV3-1,-,-,TRBJ2-3
TGTGCCAGCAGGAAGCTAGGGGACTACGAGCAGTACTTC,CASRKLGDYEQYF,TRBV6-1,few,-,TRBJ2-7
TGTGCCAGCAGCTCCGAAGCGGGTCGGTGGTTCTTC,CASSSEAGRWFF,TRBV7-9,few,-,TRBJ2-1